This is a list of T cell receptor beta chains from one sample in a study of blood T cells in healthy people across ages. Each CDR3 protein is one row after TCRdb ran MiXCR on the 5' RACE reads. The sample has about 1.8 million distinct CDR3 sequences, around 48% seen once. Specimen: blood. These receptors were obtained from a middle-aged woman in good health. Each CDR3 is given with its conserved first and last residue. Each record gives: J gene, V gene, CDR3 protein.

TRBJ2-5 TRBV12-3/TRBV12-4 CASSTGTSGQETQYF
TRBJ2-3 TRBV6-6 CASSYTASPSTDTQYF
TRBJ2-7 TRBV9 CASSVIAGDEQYF
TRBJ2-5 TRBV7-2 CASSSTVERLQETQYF
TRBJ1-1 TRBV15 CATSRGGVSTEAFF
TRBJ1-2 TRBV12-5 CASGSSGGSAGYTF
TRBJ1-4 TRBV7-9 CASSIWTGKDEKLFF
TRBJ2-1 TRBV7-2 CASRGHPSYNEQFF
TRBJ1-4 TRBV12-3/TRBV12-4 CASRSQGRFATNEKLFF
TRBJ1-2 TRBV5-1 CASSLVPENYGYTF
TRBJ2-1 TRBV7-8 CASSYAGSSAFEQFF
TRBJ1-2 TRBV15 CATSSDRGYGYTF
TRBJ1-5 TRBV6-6 CASFPRDRQYSNQPQHF
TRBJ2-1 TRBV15 CATSRDPRATSYNEQFF
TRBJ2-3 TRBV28 CASSSFSGTDTQYF
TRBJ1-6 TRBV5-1 CASSAGHSASPLHF
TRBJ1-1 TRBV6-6 CASSFIRGPNTEAFF
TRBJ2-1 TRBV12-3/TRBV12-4 CASRRDRVYNEQFF
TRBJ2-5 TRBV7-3 CASSLRGPGGRQETQYF
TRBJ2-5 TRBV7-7 CASSPGGPYQGTQYF
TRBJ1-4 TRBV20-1 CSARDQTGDEKLFF
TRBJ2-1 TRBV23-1 CASSHGGGASGNEQFF
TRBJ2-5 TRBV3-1 CASSISGGARETQYF
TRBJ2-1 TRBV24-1 CATSPPGTYNEQFF
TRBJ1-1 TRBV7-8 CASSPHPRGTEAFF
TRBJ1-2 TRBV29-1 CSGWGPRGRGNYGYTF
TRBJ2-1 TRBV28 CASSAWTGGVEQFF
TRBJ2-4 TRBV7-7 CASSPGPNGIQYF
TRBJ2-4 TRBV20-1 CSARSSGSAYELYF
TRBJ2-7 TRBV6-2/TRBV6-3 CASSRDRRTYEQYF
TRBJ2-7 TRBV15 CATSKEGGGYEQYF
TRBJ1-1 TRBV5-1 CASSLEGTANTEAFF
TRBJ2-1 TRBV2 CASSSRDYRYNEQFF
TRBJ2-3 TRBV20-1 CSASAASGGYTDRQYF
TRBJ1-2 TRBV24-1 CATNGGAGYGYTF
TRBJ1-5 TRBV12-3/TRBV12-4 CASSLIGLNQPQHF
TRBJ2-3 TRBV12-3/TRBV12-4 CASGLARVGGAGDTQYF
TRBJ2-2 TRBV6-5 CASSPDRGPGELFF
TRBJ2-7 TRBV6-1 CASSWTGGGSYEQYF
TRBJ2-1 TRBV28 CASLRDTYNEQFF
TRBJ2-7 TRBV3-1 CASSQDKASGVYEQYF
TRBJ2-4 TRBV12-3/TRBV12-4 CASSADPSRNIQYF
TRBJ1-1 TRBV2 CARGEVGVMNTEAFF
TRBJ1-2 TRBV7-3 CASSHSGGGGYTF
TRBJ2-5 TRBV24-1 CATSAQRETQYF
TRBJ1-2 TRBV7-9 CASSLGPLPTNYGYTF
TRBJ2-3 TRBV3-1 CASSQDLSGRESDTQYF
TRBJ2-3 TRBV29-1 CSVALVGTNTDTQYF